This record concerns one TCR beta chain sequence. It has no known antigen specificity. Nothing much larger sits one base from this clone, and base qualities are not available. Preparation of the library involved the immunoSEQ multiplex PCR assay. T cell repertoires were profiled by deep sequencing of rearranged TCR beta loci, alongside multiparametric flow cytometry. This immuneACCESS table, as held by TCRdb, lists in-frame sequences with V and J called but not all clones. Of the missing ones, under half trace to an unresolved V gene in checked studies; the others have no known cause. Recorded for this sample are fewer than 15,000 clones; 88% of them occurred a single time. The top ten clonotypes cover around 3.3% of the sample. This entry is derived from a study of lymphopenia after photon versus proton radiotherapy (dated by TCRdb to between 2018 and 2020). About the full investigation: The study compared the immunological effects of photon versus proton radiation therapy in patients with gastrointestinal tumors who developed high-grade lymphopenia. The roughly 21 patients in the cohort had gastrointestinal tumors, were treated with either photon or proton therapy, and subsequently developed lymphopenia. The study was designed to characterize how the impact on the immune system differs between the two radiation modalities. Study-wide conclusions, independent of this receptor: The survival association was assessed only in patients who died, and the authors presented better survival with proton therapy as a possibility rather than a demonstrated result. After the lymphocyte count nadir, oligoclonal expansion, especially of CD8+ Temra cells, was observed in photon-treated repertoires, and the drop in diversity was driven by this expansion. Across the cohort, among patients who died, a greater drop in TCR diversity after the nadir was inversely correlated with overall survival time. During treatment, patients who received proton therapy stayed relatively stable, whereas patients who received photon therapy lost naive T cells and TCR diversity and gained effector/memory populations.

From cysteine to phenylalanine, the CDR3 is 15 amino acids long. The only DNA kept is the CDR3, 45 bases in frame from the first base. Taken from the germline V gene (reference sequence), the CDR1 and CDR2 loops are LNHDA and SQIVND. Trimming accounts for 3 bases at V and 0 bases at J, while the number of junction bases matched to no gene is 4. The sample consisted of peripheral blood, taken from a patient treated with photon-based radiotherapy. This clonotype originated in a man in his sixties with pancreatic cancer. The V and J segments used are TRBV19 and TRBJ1-1; TRBD1 aligns with 7 central bases. The CDR3: CASSMGQSMNTEAFF. The nucleotides read TGTGCCAGTAGTATGGGACAGAGCATGAACACTGAAGCTTTCTTT.